The subject of this entry is one TCR beta chain. This sample was taken from a study of blood T cell repertoires in COVID-19. Per the original data handling: Amplification from reference gene primers served as the basis for estimated nucleated cell counts. Generated by immunoSEQ multiplex PCR, the TCRdb table keeps only in-frame clones and is missing some. V and J calls and clone size are as listed in that table; D and trimming were resolved from the DNA. The top ten hold 1.5% to 2% of the sample, which has over 130,000 clones, 70% to 85% seen once. The study recruited people aged about 18 to 89 years across roughly 23 US areas. Material for sequencing was PBMCs or T cells enriched from blood (not recorded which). The receptor's source is a woman between 18 and 29 years old who had been exposed to COVID-19.

The chain's CDR3 is CASSEGLAGGNEQFF. The CDR3 nucleotides are TGTGCCAGCAGTGAAGGGTTAGCGGGGGGCAATGAGCAGTTCTTC. The chain employs TRBV6-4 and TRBJ2-1; 10 nucleotides match TRBD2. CDR1 is MRHNA, CDR2 SNTAGT, per germline. The V and J ends lost 3 bases and 6 bases, in that order; junction bases with no gene match: 5. The CDR3 has 15 residues.